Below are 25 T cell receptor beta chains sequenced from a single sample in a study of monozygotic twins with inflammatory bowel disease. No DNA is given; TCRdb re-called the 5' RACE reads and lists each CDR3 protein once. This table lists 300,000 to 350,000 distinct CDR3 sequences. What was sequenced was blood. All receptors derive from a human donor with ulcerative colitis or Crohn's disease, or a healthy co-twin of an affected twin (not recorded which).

CDR3 in amino acids: CASSREYEQYF. The rearrangement links TRBV28 to TRBJ2-7; TCRdb returns TRBD1, unconfirmable since there is no DNA. This CDR3 has 11 amino acids. In germline, CDR1 is MDHEN, CDR2 SYDVKM.

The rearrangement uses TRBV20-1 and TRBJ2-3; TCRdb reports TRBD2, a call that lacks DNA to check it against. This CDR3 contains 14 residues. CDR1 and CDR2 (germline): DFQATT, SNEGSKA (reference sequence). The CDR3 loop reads CSASPSPPADTQYF.

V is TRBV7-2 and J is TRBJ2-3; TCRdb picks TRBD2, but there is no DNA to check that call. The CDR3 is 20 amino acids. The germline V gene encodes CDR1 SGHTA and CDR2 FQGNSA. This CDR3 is CASSLSGLAVLPRRSDTQYF.

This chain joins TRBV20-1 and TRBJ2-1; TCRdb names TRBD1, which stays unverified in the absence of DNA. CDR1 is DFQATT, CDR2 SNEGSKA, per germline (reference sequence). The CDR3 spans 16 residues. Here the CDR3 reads CSARSLAQGNRNEQFF.

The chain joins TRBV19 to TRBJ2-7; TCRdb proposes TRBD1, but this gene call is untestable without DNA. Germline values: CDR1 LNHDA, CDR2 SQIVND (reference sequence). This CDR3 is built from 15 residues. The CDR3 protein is CASSIDHGDPYEQYF.

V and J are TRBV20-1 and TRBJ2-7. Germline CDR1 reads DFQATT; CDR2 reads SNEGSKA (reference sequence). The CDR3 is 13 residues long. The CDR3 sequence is CSASPSGYYEQYF.

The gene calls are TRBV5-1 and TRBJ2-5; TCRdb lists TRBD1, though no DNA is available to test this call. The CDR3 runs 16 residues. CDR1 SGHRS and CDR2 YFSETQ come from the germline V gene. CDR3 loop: CASSSPGQGPAGAQYF.

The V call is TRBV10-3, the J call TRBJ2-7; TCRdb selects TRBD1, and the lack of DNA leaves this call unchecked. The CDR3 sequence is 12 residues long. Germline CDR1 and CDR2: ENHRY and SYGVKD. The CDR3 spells CAISPTGVEQYF.

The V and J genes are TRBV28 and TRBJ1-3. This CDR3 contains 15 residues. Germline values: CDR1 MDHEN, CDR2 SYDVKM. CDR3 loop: CASSFTQHSGNTIYF.

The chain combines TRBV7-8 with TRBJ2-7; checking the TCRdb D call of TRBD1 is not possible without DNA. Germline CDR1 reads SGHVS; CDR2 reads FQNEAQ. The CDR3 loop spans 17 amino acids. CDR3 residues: CASSLDSGRSYQYEQYF.

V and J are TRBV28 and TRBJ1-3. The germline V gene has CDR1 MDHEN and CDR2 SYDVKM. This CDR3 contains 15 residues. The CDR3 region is CASSWGGLAGNTIYF.

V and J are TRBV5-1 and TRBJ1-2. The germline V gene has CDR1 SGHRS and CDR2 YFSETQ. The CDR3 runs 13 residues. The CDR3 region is CASSNWEGYGYTF.

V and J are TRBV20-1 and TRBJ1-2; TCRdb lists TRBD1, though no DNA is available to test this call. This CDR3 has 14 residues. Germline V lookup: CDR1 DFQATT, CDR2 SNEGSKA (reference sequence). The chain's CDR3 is CSASRDRGIDGYTF.

The CDR3 protein is CASRPGTNPNQPQHF. The chain combines TRBV2 with TRBJ1-5; TCRdb's assignment of TRBD1 cannot be checked, as there is no DNA. The CDR3 length is 15 residues. The germline V gene encodes CDR1 SNHLY and CDR2 FYNNEI. Full variable domain (rest looked up from reference TRBV2 and TRBJ1-5): EPEVTQTPSHQVTQMGQEVILRCVPISNHLYFYWYRQILGQKVEFLVSFYNNEISEKSEIFDDQFSVERPDGSNFTLKIRSTKLEDSAMYFCASRPGTNPNQPQHFGDGTRLSIL.

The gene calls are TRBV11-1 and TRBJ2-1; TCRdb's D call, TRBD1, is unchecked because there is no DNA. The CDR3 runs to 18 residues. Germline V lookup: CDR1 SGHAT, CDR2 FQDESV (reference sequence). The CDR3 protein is CASSLVSGGQGSYNEQFF.

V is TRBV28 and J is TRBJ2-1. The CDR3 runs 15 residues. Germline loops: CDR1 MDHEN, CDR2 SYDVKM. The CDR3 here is CASSGTESSYNEQFF.

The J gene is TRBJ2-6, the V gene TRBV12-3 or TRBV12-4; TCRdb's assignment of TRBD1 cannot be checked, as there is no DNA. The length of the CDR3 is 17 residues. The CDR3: CASSLDHRDSGANVLTF.

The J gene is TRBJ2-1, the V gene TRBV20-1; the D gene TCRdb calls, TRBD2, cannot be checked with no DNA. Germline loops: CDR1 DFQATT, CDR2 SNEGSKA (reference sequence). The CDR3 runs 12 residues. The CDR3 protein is CSDSGMTNEQFF.

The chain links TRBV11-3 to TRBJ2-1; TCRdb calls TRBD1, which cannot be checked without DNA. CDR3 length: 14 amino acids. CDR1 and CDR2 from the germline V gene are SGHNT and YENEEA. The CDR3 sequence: CASSLVAGANEQFF.

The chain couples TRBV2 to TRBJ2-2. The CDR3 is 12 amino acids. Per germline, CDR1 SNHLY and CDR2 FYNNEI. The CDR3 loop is CASIVNTGELFF.

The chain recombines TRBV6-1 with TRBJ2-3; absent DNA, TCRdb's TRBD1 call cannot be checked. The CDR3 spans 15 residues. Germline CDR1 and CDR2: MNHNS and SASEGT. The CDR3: CASSEYLGGTDTQYF.

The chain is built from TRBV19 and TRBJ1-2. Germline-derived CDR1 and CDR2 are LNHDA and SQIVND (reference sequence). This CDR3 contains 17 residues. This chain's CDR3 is CASSPVRPGLLFYGYTF.

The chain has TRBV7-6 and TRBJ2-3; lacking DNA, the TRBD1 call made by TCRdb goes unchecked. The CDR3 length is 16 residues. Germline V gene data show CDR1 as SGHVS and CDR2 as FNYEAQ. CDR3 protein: CASSFPTGSGADTQYF.

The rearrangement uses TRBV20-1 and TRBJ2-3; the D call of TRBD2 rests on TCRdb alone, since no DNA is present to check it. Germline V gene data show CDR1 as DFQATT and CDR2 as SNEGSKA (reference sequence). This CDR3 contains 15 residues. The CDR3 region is CSASGLAASTDTQYF.

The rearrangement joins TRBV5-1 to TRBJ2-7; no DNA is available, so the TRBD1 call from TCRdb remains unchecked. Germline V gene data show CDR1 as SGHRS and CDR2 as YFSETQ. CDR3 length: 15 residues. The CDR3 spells CASSLEGVASYEQYF.